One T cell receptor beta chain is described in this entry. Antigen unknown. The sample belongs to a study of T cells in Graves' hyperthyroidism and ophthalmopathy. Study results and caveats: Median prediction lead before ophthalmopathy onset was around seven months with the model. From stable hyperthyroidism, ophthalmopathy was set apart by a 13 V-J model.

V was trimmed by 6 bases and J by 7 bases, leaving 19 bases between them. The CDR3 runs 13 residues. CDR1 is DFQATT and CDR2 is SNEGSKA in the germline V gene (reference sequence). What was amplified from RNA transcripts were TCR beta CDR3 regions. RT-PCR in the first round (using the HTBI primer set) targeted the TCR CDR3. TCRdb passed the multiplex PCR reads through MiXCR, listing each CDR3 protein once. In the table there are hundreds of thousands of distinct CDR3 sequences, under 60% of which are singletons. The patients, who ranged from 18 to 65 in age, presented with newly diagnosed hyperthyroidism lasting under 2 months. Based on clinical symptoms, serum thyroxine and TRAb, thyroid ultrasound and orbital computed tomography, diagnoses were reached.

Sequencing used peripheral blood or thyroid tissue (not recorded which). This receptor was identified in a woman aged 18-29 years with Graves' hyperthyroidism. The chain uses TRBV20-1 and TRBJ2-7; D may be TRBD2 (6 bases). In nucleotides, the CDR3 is TGCAGTGCGGCGGGGCGGCCTTGGGGGGAGCAGTACTTC. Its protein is CSAAGRPWGEQYF.